This T cell receptor beta chain emerged from a study of cytomegalovirus exposure and HLA in healthy donors. General study points: The study labeled about 160 TCR beta chains cytomegalovirus-associated.

V lost 8 bases and J lost 2, with 14 bases in between. The germline CDR1 and CDR2 sequences are SNHLY and FYNNEI. The CDR3 is 14 amino acids. Vbeta (60) and Jbeta (13) primers were used in the PCR. Clones were sequenced by immunoSEQ multiplex PCR, and TCRdb holds only the in-frame ones, with some missing. The top ten hold about 6.7% of the sample, which has some 150,000 clones, approximately 8.9% seen once. About this clone itself: The antigen is unknown.

The material sequenced was PBMCs. The receptor comes from a woman in her thirties or forties in good health and CMV-seropositive. The rearrangement joins TRBV2 to TRBJ2-3, with a weak D call TRBD2 (5 bases). CDR3 residues: CASRASPSTDTQYF. Here the CDR3 DNA reads TGTGCCAGCCGGGCTAGCCCATCCACAGATACGCAGTATTTT.